The sequence of this TCR beta chain was determined in a study of blood T cell repertoires in COVID-19 (dated by TCRdb to 2020 to 2021). Broadly, across the study: Collaborator samples came from the United States, Italy and Spain and covered acute and convalescent phases of COVID-19. The prospective study material was composed of cDNA or gDNA derived from T cells, B-cell-depleted T cells, or PBMCs. Subjects who had been exposed to COVID-19, were actively infected with it, or had recovered from it provided the deeply sampled blood TCRbeta repertoires that made up the dataset. The repertoires were released in a freely available public database intended as a resource for research on the immune response to SARS-CoV-2. The samples were drawn from the first 160 participants of the ongoing ImmuneRACE study and from 1,200 or so subjects provided by 6 global collaborators. Nearly every sample came with metadata listing a de-identified subject ID, COVID-19 status, age in years and sex. Where available, HLA class I and class II types were obtained from metadata supplied by the sample provider rather than from assay-based typing. Overall study outcomes, separate from this receptor: The amount of clinical and demographic metadata varied by source and participant and was provided uncurated.

About this clone: Its antigen target is currently unknown. No base quality information exists; no much larger clone differs at one position.

The germline ends are 17 bases apart after V is trimmed by 5 bases and J by 6 bases. Sequences SGHDN (CDR1) and FVKESK (CDR2) are obtained from the germline V gene. The cysteine opens and the phenylalanine closes a CDR3 of 15 amino acids. Just CDR3 DNA is preserved here, 45 bases in frame from base 1. The collaborating institutions used their own protocols to collect whole blood in K2EDTA tubes. For TCRbeta analysis, collaborators shipped samples as frozen whole blood, isolated PBMCs, or DNA extracted from either of those sample types. The immunoSEQ Assay, a bias-controlled multiplex PCR, was used to amplify TCRbeta CDR3 regions from genomic DNA. The paper's processing steps were these. Within the assay, amplification of reference gene primers was used to estimate how many nucleated cells each sample contained. To quantify the absolute abundance of each unique TCRbeta CDR3 rearrangement, sequence reads were collapsed and filtered. For each sample, productive Simpson clonality was calculated by taking the square root of Simpson's diversity index across productive rearrangements. Sourced from immuneACCESS, this table was stored by TCRdb with only in-frame sequences that have V and J called. A share of the clones is absent; for the studies checked, an unresolved V gene accounts for under half, and the remainder has no known explanation. Clone size and the V and J calls come from that table; the DNA yielded D and trimming. Present in this sample are about 140,000 clones, about 85% of which were seen just once. In total, the top ten clones hold about 1.6% of the sample.

The sequenced sample consisted of peripheral blood. Recombination connected TRBV14 to TRBJ2-1; TRBD2 is perhaps the D gene, given 7 matching bases. The clonotype originates from a human donor in a cohort sampled during active COVID-19. The CDR3 corresponds to CASSGRGTPSNEQFF. The DNA is as follows: TGTGCCAGCAGCGGGAGGGGGACTCCCTCCAATGAGCAGTTCTTC.